A selection of T cell receptor beta chains follows, all from one sample in a study of early T cells in non-severe SARS-CoV-2 infection. TCRdb re-called the 5' RACE reads through MiXCR, storing one row per CDR3 protein. In the table there are 55,000 or so distinct CDR3 sequences, 6.2% of which are singletons. The sequenced sample consisted of whole blood. Source of these receptors: an adult who was a healthcare worker with PCR-confirmed SARS-CoV-2 infection or an uninfected control (not recorded which). CDR3s include the opening cysteine and the closing phenylalanine or tryptophan. D genes are given only for firm matches. Only part of the rows carry a size: once, few, many, or a class if the clone is expanded.

size: NA
V: TRBV30
D: NA
J: TRBJ1-4
CDR3: CAWSVDGATNEKLFF
DNA: TGTGCCTGGAGTGTCGACGGCGCAACTAATGAAAAACTGTTTTTT

size: many
V: TRBV6-1
D: TRBD1
J: TRBJ1-4
CDR3: CASSDAGTGGEKLFF
DNA: TGTGCCAGCAGTGACGCCGGGACAGGGGGCGAAAAACTGTTTTTT

size: many
V: TRBV27
D: NA
J: TRBJ1-6
CDR3: CASSFRVVRSPLHF
DNA: TGTGCCAGCAGTTTCAGGGTAGTACGGTCACCCCTCCACTTT

size: many
V: TRBV30
D: NA
J: TRBJ2-7
CDR3: CAFTSRYGGSVLYEQYF
DNA: TGTGCCTTCACGTCAAGATACGGTGGGTCAGTTCTATACGAGCAGTACTTC

size: many
V: TRBV12-3/TRBV12-4
D: TRBD1
J: TRBJ1-6
CDR3: CASSRTGLRSSYNSPLHF
DNA: TGTGCCAGCAGCCGGACAGGTCTAAGGAGCTCCTATAATTCACCCCTCCACTTT

size: NA
V: TRBV6-5
D: TRBD2
J: TRBJ2-2
CDR3: CASTNLGRGVAGELFF
DNA: TGTGCCAGCACCAATTTGGGGAGGGGTGTGGCCGGGGAGCTGTTTTTT

size: many
V: TRBV6-4
D: NA
J: TRBJ2-6
CDR3: CASSEFPSSGANVLTF
DNA: TGTGCCAGCAGTGAGTTTCCCTCTTCAGGGGCCAACGTCCTGACTTTC

size: many
V: TRBV9
D: NA
J: TRBJ2-1
CDR3: CASSVGGGGSYNEQFF
DNA: TGTGCCAGCAGCGTAGGCGGGGGCGGCTCCTACAATGAGCAGTTCTTC

size: few
V: TRBV12-3/TRBV12-4
D: NA
J: TRBJ2-1
CDR3: CASSLVLWTDEQFF
DNA: TGTGCCAGCAGTTTAGTTCTGTGGACAGATGAGCAGTTCTTC

size: few
V: TRBV5-1
D: NA
J: TRBJ1-3
CDR3: CASSLVGVGNTIYF
DNA: TGCGCCAGCAGCTTGGTTGGGGTTGGAAACACCATATATTTT

size: many
V: TRBV12-3/TRBV12-4
D: NA
J: TRBJ1-6
CDR3: CASSRTGIRSSYNSPLHF
DNA: TGTGCCAGCAGTAGAACAGGGATCCGCAGCTCCTATAATTCACCCCTCCACTTT

size: few
V: TRBV11-2
D: TRBD2
J: TRBJ2-2
CDR3: CATGTSEDPELFF
DNA: TGTGCCACGGGGACTAGCGAAGACCCGGAGCTGTTTTTT

size: many
V: TRBV4-3
D: TRBD1
J: TRBJ2-7
CDR3: CASSHSGTGDYEQYF
DNA: TGCGCCAGCAGCCATTCAGGGACAGGGGACTACGAGCAGTACTTC

size: many
V: TRBV11-2
D: NA
J: TRBJ1-6
CDR3: CASSFGRNNSPLHF
DNA: TGTGCCAGCAGCTTTGGCAGAAATAATTCACCCCTCCACTTT

size: NA
V: TRBV7-2
D: NA
J: TRBJ2-3
CDR3: CASSPYPGVGDTQYF
DNA: TGTGCCAGCAGTCCATACCCCGGGGTTGGAGATACGCAGTATTTT

size: NA
V: TRBV18
D: NA
J: TRBJ2-3
CDR3: CASSPGLSFLTDTQYF
DNA: TGTGCCAGCTCACCAGGACTGTCGTTTCTCACAGATACGCAGTATTTT

size: NA
V: TRBV7-2
D: TRBD1
J: TRBJ2-3
CDR3: CASSRVGTGVRDTQYF
DNA: TGTGCCAGCAGCCGAGTCGGGACAGGGGTCAGAGATACGCAGTATTTT

size: many
V: TRBV20-1
D: NA
J: TRBJ1-2
CDR3: CSARVEGSRGYTF
DNA: TGCAGTGCTAGAGTCGAAGGGTCGAGAGGCTACACCTTC

size: many
V: TRBV20-1
D: NA
J: TRBJ2-4
CDR3: CSAYITGRGNIQYF
DNA: TGCAGTGCCTATATTACAGGGAGAGGGAACATTCAGTACTTC

size: many
V: TRBV6-6
D: TRBD2
J: TRBJ2-7
CDR3: CASSYSSGGYEQYF
DNA: TGTGCCAGCAGTTACTCTAGCGGGGGGTACGAGCAGTACTTC

size: few
V: TRBV6-2/TRBV6-3
D: TRBD1
J: TRBJ2-5
CDR3: CASSPRTGLETQYF
DNA: TGTGCCAGCAGTCCCAGGACAGGGTTGGAGACCCAGTACTTC

size: few
V: TRBV29-1
D: NA
J: TRBJ2-5
CDR3: CSIGGRTETQYF
DNA: TGCAGTATAGGGGGACGGACAGAGACCCAGTACTTC

size: many
V: TRBV15
D: NA
J: TRBJ2-7
CDR3: CATSIGKGYEQYF
DNA: TGTGCCACCAGCATCGGGAAAGGCTACGAGCAGTACTTC

size: few
V: TRBV7-6
D: NA
J: TRBJ1-1
CDR3: CASRTPGMNTEAFF
DNA: TGTGCCAGCAGAACCCCAGGGATGAACACTGAAGCTTTCTTT

size: NA
V: TRBV6-2/TRBV6-3
D: NA
J: TRBJ1-1
CDR3: CASSYSTQGGTEAFF
DNA: TGTGCCAGCAGTTACTCGACCCAGGGTGGCACTGAAGCTTTCTTT

size: many
V: TRBV4-1
D: TRBD1
J: TRBJ2-1
CDR3: CASSQAGGPTYNEQFF
DNA: TGCGCCAGCAGCCAAGCAGGGGGCCCCACCTACAATGAGCAGTTCTTC

size: NA
V: TRBV28
D: NA
J: TRBJ2-5
CDR3: CASSSRDSPWETQYF
DNA: TGTGCCAGCAGTTCCCGGGATTCACCCTGGGAGACCCAGTACTTC

size: NA
V: TRBV7-2
D: NA
J: TRBJ2-7
CDR3: CASSSDGSSYEQYF
DNA: TGTGCCAGCAGCTCCGACGGGAGCTCCTACGAGCAGTACTTC

size: many
V: TRBV12-3/TRBV12-4
D: NA
J: TRBJ1-5
CDR3: CASSPDSRSNQPQHF
DNA: TGTGCCAGCAGTCCGGACAGTAGGAGCAATCAGCCCCAGCATTTT

size: many
V: TRBV12-3/TRBV12-4
D: TRBD1
J: TRBJ1-1
CDR3: CASSLVRGMGTEAFF
DNA: TGTGCCAGCAGTTTAGTCAGGGGGATGGGGACTGAAGCTTTCTTT

size: few
V: TRBV7-7
D: NA
J: TRBJ2-1
CDR3: CASSPISQTEFF
DNA: TGTGCTAGCAGCCCGATATCCCAAACGGAGTTCTTC

size: NA
V: TRBV11-2
D: TRBD1
J: TRBJ1-1
CDR3: CASSPRQGANTEAFF
DNA: TGTGCCAGCAGTCCCCGACAGGGGGCGAACACTGAAGCTTTCTTT

size: many
V: TRBV6-6
D: NA
J: TRBJ2-3
CDR3: CASSYLGQDTQYF
DNA: TGTGCCAGCAGTTACTTGGGCCAGGATACGCAGTATTTT

size: many
V: TRBV20-1
D: NA
J: TRBJ2-3
CDR3: CSPTFGQDTQYF
DNA: TGCAGTCCAACTTTCGGACAAGATACGCAGTATTTT

size: many
V: TRBV7-8
D: NA
J: TRBJ1-5
CDR3: CASSSSGGSNQPQHF
DNA: TGTGCCAGCAGCTCTAGTGGGGGTAGCAATCAGCCCCAGCATTTT

size: few
V: TRBV11-2
D: TRBD2
J: TRBJ2-3
CDR3: CASSRLAGGGTDTQYF
DNA: TGTGCCAGCAGCCGACTAGCGGGGGGGGGCACAGATACGCAGTATTTT

size: many
V: TRBV19
D: TRBD1
J: TRBJ2-2
CDR3: CASRKVQGVTGELFF
DNA: TGTGCCAGTAGGAAAGTACAGGGGGTCACCGGGGAGCTGTTTTTT

size: NA
V: TRBV7-6
D: NA
J: TRBJ2-5
CDR3: CASTPLGLRETQYF
DNA: TGTGCCAGCACTCCTCTGGGACTGAGGGAGACCCAGTACTTC

size: many
V: TRBV6-2/TRBV6-3
D: NA
J: TRBJ1-2
CDR3: CASGQLYGYTF
DNA: TGTGCCAGCGGACAGCTCTATGGCTACACCTTC

size: many
V: TRBV5-3
D: NA
J: TRBJ1-1
CDR3: CALTMGNMNTEAFF
DNA: TGTGCCCTCACTATGGGGAACATGAACACTGAAGCTTTCTTT

size: many
V: TRBV7-2
D: NA
J: TRBJ2-5
CDR3: CASSLGTQETQYF
DNA: TGTGCCAGCAGCTTAGGGACTCAAGAGACCCAGTACTTC

size: many
V: TRBV20-1
D: NA
J: TRBJ2-5
CDR3: CSARRKETQYF
DNA: TGCAGTGCTAGGAGGAAGGAGACCCAGTACTTC

size: many
V: TRBV15
D: TRBD2
J: TRBJ2-3
CDR3: CATRRMGGDTQYF
DNA: TGTGCCACCAGACGAATGGGGGGGGATACGCAGTATTTT

size: NA
V: TRBV5-1
D: NA
J: TRBJ2-5
CDR3: CASRWATSQETQYF
DNA: TGCGCCAGCAGATGGGCAACCTCCCAAGAGACCCAGTACTTC

size: many
V: TRBV5-5
D: NA
J: TRBJ2-3
CDR3: CASSLDQGTDTQYF
DNA: TGTGCCAGCAGCTTGGATCAGGGGACAGATACGCAGTATTTT

size: many
V: TRBV5-6
D: NA
J: TRBJ1-1
CDR3: CASSLEEGLGTEAFF
DNA: TGTGCCAGCAGCTTGGAGGAGGGTTTGGGGACTGAAGCTTTCTTT

size: NA
V: TRBV5-1
D: TRBD1
J: TRBJ2-2
CDR3: CASRPNRDRDNTGELFF
DNA: TGCGCCAGCAGACCAAACCGGGACAGGGACAACACCGGGGAGCTGTTTTTT

size: many
V: TRBV3-1
D: TRBD2
J: TRBJ2-3
CDR3: CASSRRGRGLAGGSGTDTQYF
DNA: TGTGCCAGCAGCCGCCGAGGACGTGGACTAGCGGGGGGTTCCGGCACAGATACGCAGTATTTT

size: many
V: TRBV7-2
D: TRBD2
J: TRBJ2-3
CDR3: CASSFISRGTDTQYF
DNA: TGTGCCAGCAGCTTTATATCGCGGGGGACAGATACGCAGTATTTT

size: many
V: TRBV6-4
D: TRBD1
J: TRBJ2-5
CDR3: CASSRNRGEETQYF
DNA: TGTGCCAGTTCCCGGAACAGGGGGGAAGAGACCCAGTACTTC

size: many
V: TRBV7-9
D: NA
J: TRBJ2-3
CDR3: CASVGRLDSTDTQYF
DNA: TGTGCCAGCGTAGGGCGCTTGGATAGCACAGATACGCAGTATTTT

size: NA
V: TRBV6-1
D: TRBD1
J: TRBJ2-5
CDR3: CASSRGQLQETQYF
DNA: TGTGCCAGCAGTAGGGGACAGCTCCAAGAGACCCAGTACTTC

size: many
V: TRBV20-1
D: NA
J: TRBJ2-5
CDR3: CSVGSVGGGETQYF
DNA: TGCAGTGTTGGATCGGTCGGGGGCGGAGAGACCCAGTACTTC

size: NA
V: TRBV20-1
D: NA
J: TRBJ2-7
CDR3: CSARAGPLGEQYF
DNA: TGCAGTGCTAGAGCGGGGCCCCTAGGCGAGCAGTACTTC

size: many
V: TRBV29-1
D: NA
J: TRBJ2-3
CDR3: CSVEDDRGGRGLDTQYF
DNA: TGCAGCGTTGAAGATGATCGCGGGGGCCGGGGGCTGGATACGCAGTATTTT

size: many
V: TRBV5-4
D: NA
J: TRBJ2-5
CDR3: CASSLEEQETQYF
DNA: TGTGCCAGCAGCTTGGAAGAACAAGAGACCCAGTACTTC

size: many
V: TRBV9
D: NA
J: TRBJ2-3
CDR3: CASSVGGGVSTDTQYF
DNA: TGTGCCAGCAGCGTAGGAGGCGGGGTCAGCACAGATACGCAGTATTTT

size: NA
V: TRBV30
D: NA
J: TRBJ2-1
CDR3: CASSGGLPYNEQFF
DNA: TGTGCCTCTTCCGGGGGCCTCCCCTACAATGAGCAGTTCTTC

size: many
V: TRBV13
D: TRBD2
J: TRBJ2-3
CDR3: CASSAGLEMDTQYF
DNA: TGTGCCAGCAGCGCGGGACTAGAAATGGATACGCAGTATTTT

size: few
V: TRBV20-1
D: NA
J: TRBJ1-1
CDR3: CSARGPGARTEAFF
DNA: TGCAGTGCTAGGGGGCCGGGGGCGAGAACTGAAGCTTTCTTT